Described below is a single T cell receptor (beta chain) sequence and its context. Trimming shortened V by 1 base and J by 1 base, and 13 bases separated the two germline ends. The germline V gene has CDR1 MGHRA and CDR2 YSYEKL. This CDR3 has 16 amino acids. These data originate in a study of shared clonotypes between healthy human individuals. Sequenced by immunoSEQ multiplex PCR; TCRdb stores in-frame clones only, minus some. The data hold hundreds of thousands of clones, with 60% to 75% observed a single time. The chain employs TRBV4-1 and TRBJ1-2; TRBD1 is a possible D gene (5 bases). The clonotype was recovered from a woman in her thirties in good health. The specimen was memory CD4+ T cells sorted from blood. Subset in this sample: CD45RA-negative fraction. The CDR3 DNA reads as TGCGCCAGCAGCCAAGCTTCCGTGACAGATAACTATGGCTACACCTTC. Protein product: CASSQASVTDNYGYTF.